This T cell receptor beta chain was sequenced during a study of CD8 T cells in Susac syndrome. Regarding the study as a whole: Regarding the TCR sequencing and HLA analysis, the study admitted that a relatively small number of individuals were involved.

TCR beta sequences were obtained from blood CD8+ and CD4+ T cells. Notes on this clonotype: Its antigen is not identified.

It was with random hexamers that roughly 0.45 to 1 ug RNA was reverse transcribed. Amplification of TCR beta CDR3 spanned 54 Vbeta and 13 Jbeta via immunoSEQ multiplex PCR. TCRdb re-called the immunoSEQ multiplex PCR reads with MiXCR, one entry per CDR3 protein. The table has some 110,000 distinct CDR3 sequences, more than 80% seen once. The V gene lost 5 bases and the J gene lost 7 bases, with 15 bases spanning the gap. The CDR3 length is 14 residues. Germline V gene lookup returns CDR1 PRHDT and CDR2 FYEKMQ (reference sequence). The gene calls are TRBV13 and TRBJ2-1; perhaps TRBD2 as D (5 bases). This receptor was taken from a human donor with multiple sclerosis. The sample consisted of CD8+ T cells from PBMCs. CDR3 DNA sequence: TGTGCCAGCAGCGCGGACGGGATTAGGAATGAGCAGTTCTTC. It codes for CASSADGIRNEQFF.